This entry features one TCR beta chain sequence. This sample was taken from a study of cytomegalovirus exposure and HLA in healthy donors. The protocol was immunoSEQ multiplex PCR, while the TCRdb copy is restricted to in-frame clones and leaves out a portion. The sample holds approximately 20,000 clones; around 97% are singletons and the top ten take 10%. What was sequenced was PBMCs. This TCR derives from a man younger than 45 in good health and CMV-seropositive.

CDR3 region: CASSAMPGGIYGYTF. CDR3 nucleotide sequence: TGTGCCAGCAGCGCAATGCCAGGGGGGATCTATGGCTACACCTTC. The V call is TRBV7-9, the J call TRBJ1-2; 7 bases align to TRBD1. This CDR3 region has 15 residues. Germline V gene sequence: CDR1 SEHNR, CDR2 FQNEAQ (reference sequence). Trimming removed 5 bases from V and 4 bases from J; junction bases left unmatched: 10.